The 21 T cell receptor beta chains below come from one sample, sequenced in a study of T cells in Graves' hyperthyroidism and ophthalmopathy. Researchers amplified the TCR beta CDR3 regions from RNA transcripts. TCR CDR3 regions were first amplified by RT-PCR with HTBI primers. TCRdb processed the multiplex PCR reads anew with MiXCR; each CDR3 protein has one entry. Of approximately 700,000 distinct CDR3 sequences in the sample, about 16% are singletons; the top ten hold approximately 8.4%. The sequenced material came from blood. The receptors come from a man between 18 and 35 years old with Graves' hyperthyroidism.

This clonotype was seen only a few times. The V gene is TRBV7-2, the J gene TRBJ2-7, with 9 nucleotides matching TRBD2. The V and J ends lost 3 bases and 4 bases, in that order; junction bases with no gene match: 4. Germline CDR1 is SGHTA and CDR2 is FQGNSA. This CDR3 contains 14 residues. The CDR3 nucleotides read TGTGCCAGCAGCTTTGGGACTAGCTCGTACGAGCAGTACTTC. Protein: CASSFGTSSYEQYF.

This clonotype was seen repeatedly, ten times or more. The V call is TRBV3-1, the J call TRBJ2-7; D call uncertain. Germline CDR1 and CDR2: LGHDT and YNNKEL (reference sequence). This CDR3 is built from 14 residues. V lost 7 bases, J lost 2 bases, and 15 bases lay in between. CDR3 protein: CASTPSQPPYEQYF. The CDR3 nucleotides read TGTGCCAGCACCCCATCCCAGCCCCCCTACGAGCAGTACTTC.

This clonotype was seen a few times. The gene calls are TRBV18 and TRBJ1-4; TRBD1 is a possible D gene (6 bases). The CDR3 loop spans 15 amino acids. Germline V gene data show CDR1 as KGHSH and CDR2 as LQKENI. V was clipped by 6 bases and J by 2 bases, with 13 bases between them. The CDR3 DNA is TGTGCCAGCTCTCTGAGGGGGACGACTAATGAAAAACTGTTTTTT. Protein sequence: CASSLRGTTNEKLFF.

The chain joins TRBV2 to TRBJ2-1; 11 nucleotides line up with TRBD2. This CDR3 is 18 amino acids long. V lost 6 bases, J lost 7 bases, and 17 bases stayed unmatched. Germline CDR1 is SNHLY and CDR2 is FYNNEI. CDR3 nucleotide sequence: TGTGCCAGCAGCAAAAACCCAAGGCTTAGCGGGAGGGGGAATGAGCAGTTCTTC. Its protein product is CASSKNPRLSGRGNEQFF.

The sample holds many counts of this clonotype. CDR3 nucleotide sequence: TGTGCCTGGACACCCGGTCCGGGGGCAGATACGCAGTATTTT. Protein product: CAWTPGPGADTQYF. The chain has TRBV30 and TRBJ2-3, with D perhaps matching TRBD2 (6 bases). This CDR3 has 14 residues. From germline, CDR1 is GTSNPN and CDR2 SVGIG (reference sequence). V was pared by 4 bases and J by 4 bases, with 15 bases between.

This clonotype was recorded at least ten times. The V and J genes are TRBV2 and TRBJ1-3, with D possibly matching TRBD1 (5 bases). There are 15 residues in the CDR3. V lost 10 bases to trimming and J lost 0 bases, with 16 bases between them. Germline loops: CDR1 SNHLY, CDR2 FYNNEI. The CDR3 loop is CATFDQDTSGNTIYF. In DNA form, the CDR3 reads TGTGCCACCTTCGACCAGGACACCTCTGGAAACACCATATATTTT.

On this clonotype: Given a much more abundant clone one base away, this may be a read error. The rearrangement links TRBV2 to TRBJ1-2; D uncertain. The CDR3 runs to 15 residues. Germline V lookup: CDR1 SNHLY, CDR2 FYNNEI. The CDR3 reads CTSSLDPFGDYGYTF. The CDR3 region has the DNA TGTACCAGCAGTCTGGACCCGTTTGGGGACTATGGCTACACCTTC. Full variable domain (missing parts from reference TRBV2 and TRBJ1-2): EPEVTQTPSHQVTQMGQEVILRCVPISNHLYFYWYRQILGQKVEFLVSFYNNEISEKSEIFDDQFSVERPDGSNFTLKIRSTKLEDSAMYFCTSSLDPFGDYGYTFGSGTRLTVV.

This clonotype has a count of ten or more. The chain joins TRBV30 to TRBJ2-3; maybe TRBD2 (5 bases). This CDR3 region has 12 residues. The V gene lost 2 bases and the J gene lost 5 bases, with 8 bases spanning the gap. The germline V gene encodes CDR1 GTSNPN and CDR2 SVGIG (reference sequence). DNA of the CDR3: TGTGCCTGGAGTTTTCGGGGAGATACGCAGTATTTT. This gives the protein CAWSFRGDTQYF.

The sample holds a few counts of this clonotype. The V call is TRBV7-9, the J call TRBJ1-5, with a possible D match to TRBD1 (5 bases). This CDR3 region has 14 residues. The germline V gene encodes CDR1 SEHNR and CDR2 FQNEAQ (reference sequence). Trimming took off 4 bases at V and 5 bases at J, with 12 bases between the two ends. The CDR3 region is CASSSPGLDQPQHF. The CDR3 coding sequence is TGTGCCAGCAGCTCTCCAGGGTTGGATCAGCCCCAGCATTTT.

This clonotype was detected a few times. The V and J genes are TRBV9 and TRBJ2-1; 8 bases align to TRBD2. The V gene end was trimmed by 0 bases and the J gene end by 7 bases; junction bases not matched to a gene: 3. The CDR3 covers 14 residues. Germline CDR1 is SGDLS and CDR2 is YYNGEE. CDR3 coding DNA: TGTGCCAGCAGCGTAGCGGGAGGGAGAAATGAGCAGTTCTTC. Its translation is CASSVAGGRNEQFF.

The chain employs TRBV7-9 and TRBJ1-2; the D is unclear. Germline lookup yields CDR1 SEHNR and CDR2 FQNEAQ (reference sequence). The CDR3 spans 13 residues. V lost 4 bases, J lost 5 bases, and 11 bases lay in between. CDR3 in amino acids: CASSSMDPYGYTF. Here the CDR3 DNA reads TGTGCCAGCAGCTCAATGGACCCGTATGGCTACACCTTC. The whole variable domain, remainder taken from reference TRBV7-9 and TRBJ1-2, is DTGVSQNPRHKITKRGQNVTFRCDPISEHNRLYWYRQTLGQGPEFLTYFQNEAQLEKSRLLSDRFSAERPKGSFSTLEIQRTEQGDSAMYLCASSSMDPYGYTFGSGTRLTVV.

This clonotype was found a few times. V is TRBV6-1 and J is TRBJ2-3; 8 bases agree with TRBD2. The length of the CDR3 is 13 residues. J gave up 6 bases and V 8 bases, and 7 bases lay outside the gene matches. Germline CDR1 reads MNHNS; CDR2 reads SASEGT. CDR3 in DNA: TGTGCCAGCGCAGCGGGAGAGGCCGATACGCAGTATTTT. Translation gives CASAAGEADTQYF.

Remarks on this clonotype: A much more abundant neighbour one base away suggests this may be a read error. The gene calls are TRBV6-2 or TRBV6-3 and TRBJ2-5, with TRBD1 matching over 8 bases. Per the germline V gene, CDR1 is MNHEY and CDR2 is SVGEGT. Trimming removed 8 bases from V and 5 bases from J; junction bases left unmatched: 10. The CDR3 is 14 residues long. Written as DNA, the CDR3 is TGTGCCAGCGGCCAGTCAGGGGGCGACGAGACCCAGTACTTC. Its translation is CASGQSGGDETQYF.

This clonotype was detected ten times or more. The chain's CDR3 is CASSEKQSSYNEQFF. The CDR3 DNA sequence: TGTGCCAGCAGTGAAAAGCAGAGCTCCTACAATGAGCAGTTCTTC. V usage is TRBV2 and J usage is TRBJ2-1; unclear D gene. The CDR3 has 15 amino acids. Per germline, CDR1 SNHLY and CDR2 FYNNEI. V lost 2 bases and J 0 bases, leaving 8 bases between the germline ends.

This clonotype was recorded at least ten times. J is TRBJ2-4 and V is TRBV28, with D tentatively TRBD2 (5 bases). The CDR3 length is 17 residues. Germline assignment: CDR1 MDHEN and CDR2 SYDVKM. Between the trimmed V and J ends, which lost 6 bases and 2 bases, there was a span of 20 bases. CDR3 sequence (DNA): TGTGCCAGCAGGAATGAGGGCATTAAGAAGACCAAAAACATTCAGTACTTC. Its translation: CASRNEGIKKTKNIQYF.

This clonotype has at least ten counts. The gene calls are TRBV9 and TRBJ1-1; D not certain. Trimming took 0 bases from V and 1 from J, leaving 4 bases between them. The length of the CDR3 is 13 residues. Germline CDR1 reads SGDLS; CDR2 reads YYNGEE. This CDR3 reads CASSVDQNTEAFF. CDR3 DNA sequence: TGTGCCAGCAGCGTAGACCAGAACACTGAAGCTTTCTTT.

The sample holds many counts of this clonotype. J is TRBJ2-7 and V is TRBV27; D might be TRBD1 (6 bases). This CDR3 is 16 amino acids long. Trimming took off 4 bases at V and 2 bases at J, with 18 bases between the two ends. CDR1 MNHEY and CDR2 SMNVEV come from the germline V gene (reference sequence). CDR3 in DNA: TGTGCCAGCAGTTCACCCCGACAGGTCCTTCCCTACGAGCAGTACTTC. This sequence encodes CASSSPRQVLPYEQYF.

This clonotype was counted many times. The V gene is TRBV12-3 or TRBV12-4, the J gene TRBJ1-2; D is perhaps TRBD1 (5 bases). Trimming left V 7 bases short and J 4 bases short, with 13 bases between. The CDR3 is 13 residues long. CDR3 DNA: TGTGCCAGCACCCAAAAGGGGATCTATGGCTACACCTTC. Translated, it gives CASTQKGIYGYTF.

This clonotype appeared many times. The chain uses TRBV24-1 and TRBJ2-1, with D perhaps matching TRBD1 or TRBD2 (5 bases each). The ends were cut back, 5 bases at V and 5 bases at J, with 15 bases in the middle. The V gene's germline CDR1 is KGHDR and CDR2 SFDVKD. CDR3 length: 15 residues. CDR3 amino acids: CATSALGEPHNEQFF. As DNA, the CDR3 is TGTGCCACCAGTGCCCTGGGGGAGCCTCACAATGAGCAGTTCTTC.

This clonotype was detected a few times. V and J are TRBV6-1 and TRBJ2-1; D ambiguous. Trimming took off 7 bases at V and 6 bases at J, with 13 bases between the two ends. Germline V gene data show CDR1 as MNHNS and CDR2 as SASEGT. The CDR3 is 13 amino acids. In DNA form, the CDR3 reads TGTGCCAGCACCGCCTCCTGGGGCAATGAGCAGTTCTTC. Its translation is CASTASWGNEQFF.

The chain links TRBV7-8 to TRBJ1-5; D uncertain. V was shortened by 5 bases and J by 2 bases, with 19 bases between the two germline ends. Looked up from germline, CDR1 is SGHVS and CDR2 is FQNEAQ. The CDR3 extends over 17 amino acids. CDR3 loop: CASSRRPGYVRNQPQHF. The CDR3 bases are TGTGCCAGCAGCCGCCGGCCGGGGTACGTTCGCAATCAGCCCCAGCATTTT.